This entry is about one T cell receptor beta chain. This entry is derived from a study of shared clonotypes between healthy human individuals. Study-wide background: The donor group consisted of two women and three men, aged 18 to 49.

The V gene's germline CDR1 is SEHNR and CDR2 FQNEAQ (reference sequence). Trimming stripped 5 bases from V and 0 bases from J, with 12 bases between. The CDR3 loop spans 15 amino acids. Repertoires were generated with immunoSEQ multiplex PCR, while TCRdb's copy carries only in-frame clones and drops some. The table lists over 2 million clones, around 95% of them singletons, with 0.13% in the top ten. This sequence was found in a man between 18 and 29 years old in good health. The chain has TRBV7-9 and TRBJ2-3, with D possibly called TRBD1 or TRBD2 (5 bases each). The sequencing sample was made of naive CD4+ T cells sorted from blood. Subset: CD45RA+ positively selected. The CDR3 DNA is TGTGCCAGCAGCCCCCCGGGGCGCAGCACAGATACGCAGTATTTT. Translated, it gives CASSPPGRSTDTQYF. The full variable domain, with the rest looked up from reference TRBV7-9 and TRBJ2-3, is DTGVSQNPRHKITKRGQNVTFRCDPISEHNRLYWYRQTLGQGPEFLTYFQNEAQLEKSRLLSDRFSAERPKGSFSTLEIQRTEQGDSAMYLCASSPPGRSTDTQYFGPGTRLTVL.